This T cell receptor (beta chain) appears in the sequencing data of a study of T cell responses to AZD1222 COVID-19 vaccine. Data came from immunoSEQ multiplex PCR; TCRdb stores just in-frame clones and leaves some out. The sample consists of 150,000 or so clones, about 91% of them appearing once. V lost 1 base and J lost 1, with 8 bases in between. The germline V gene has CDR1 LNHDA and CDR2 SQIVND (reference sequence). This CDR3 is built from 16 residues. Sequencing used peripheral blood, obtained 28 days after the second AZD1222 dose. The chain employs TRBV19 and TRBJ2-6, with D possibly being TRBD2 (5 bases). The receptor was derived from an adult who received the AZD1222 COVID-19 vaccine. CDR3 sequence (DNA): TGTGCCAGTAGTATAGTTGGGAGATCTGGGGCCAACGTCCTGACTTTC. Translating gives CASSIVGRSGANVLTF.